Following are 18 T cell receptor beta chains from one sample sequenced in a study of T cells in Graves' hyperthyroidism and ophthalmopathy. RNA transcripts provided the source from which TCR beta CDR3 regions were amplified. The HTBI primer set drove a first-round RT-PCR of the TCR CDR3. TCRdb used MiXCR to reprocess the multiplex PCR reads, holding one entry per CDR3 protein. The sample lists nearly 600,000 distinct CDR3 sequences, 14% occurring once. The sample was blood. The receptors originated from a woman between 18 and 29 years old with Graves' ophthalmopathy.

A few counts support this clonotype. This chain links TRBV19 with TRBJ2-2; D tentatively reads TRBD1 or TRBD2 (7 bases each). The CDR3 consists of 15 residues. V was pared by 4 bases and J by 4 bases, with 13 bases between. CDR1 is LNHDA and CDR2 is SQIVND in the germline V gene (reference sequence). The CDR3 nucleotides read TGTGCCAGTAGTAAGCGGGACAGCCCCACCGGGGAGCTGTTTTTT. It is translated as CASSKRDSPTGELFF.

This clonotype was seen ten or more times. The CDR3 coding sequence is TGTGCCAGCAGCGTCAAGTGGGGCTATGGCTACACCTTC. Its protein product is CASSVKWGYGYTF. The V and J genes are TRBV3-1 and TRBJ1-2; D gene uncertain. Germline V gene sequence: CDR1 LGHDT, CDR2 YNNKEL (reference sequence). The CDR3 extends over 13 amino acids. The germline V and J ends were trimmed by 5 bases and 4 bases, with 11 bases remaining between them.

This clonotype was counted many times. The J gene is TRBJ2-7, the V gene TRBV18, with unresolved D. This CDR3 comprises 14 residues. Trimming left V 0 bases short and J 7 bases short, with 13 bases between. CDR1 and CDR2 from the germline V gene are KGHSH and LQKENI. As DNA, the CDR3 is TGTGCCAGCTCACCACCGATGGTAAATTGGGAGCAGTACTTC. It is translated as CASSPPMVNWEQYF.

This clonotype came up many times. V usage is TRBV2 and J usage is TRBJ2-2; 10 positions match TRBD2. The V and J ends lost 6 bases and 8 bases, in that order; junction bases with no gene match: 9. Looked up from germline, CDR1 is SNHLY and CDR2 is FYNNEI. The CDR3 extends over 15 amino acids. The CDR3 spells CASRRASGSEGELFF. In DNA form, the CDR3 reads TGTGCCAGCAGACGGGCTAGCGGGAGTGAGGGGGAGCTGTTTTTT.

This clonotype was observed at least ten times. The chain has TRBV12-3 or TRBV12-4 and TRBJ2-7; 7 bases map to TRBD1. With 6 bases clipped from V and 6 bases from J, the junction kept 11 bases outside the gene matches. The CDR3 is 14 amino acids. The CDR3, as DNA: TGTGCCAGCAGACGACAGGGAACCTACGTCGAGCAGTACTTC. It yields the protein CASRRQGTYVEQYF.

This clonotype has ten or more counts. This chain joins TRBV12-3 or TRBV12-4 and TRBJ2-5; D is undetermined. Trimming stripped 2 bases from V and 2 bases from J, with 9 bases between. CDR3 length: 14 amino acids. CDR3 coding DNA: TGTGCCAGCAGTTTACAACCTACACAAGAGACCCAGTACTTC. Translating gives CASSLQPTQETQYF.

This clonotype has a count of ten or more. The chain employs TRBV27 and TRBJ2-1; TRBD2 aligns across 15 bases. The V and J ends lost 3 bases and 7 bases, in that order; junction bases with no gene match: 4. CDR3 length: 16 amino acids. The V gene's germline CDR1 is MNHEY and CDR2 SMNVEV (reference sequence). This CDR3 is CASSFGLAGGQNEQFF. In nucleotides, the CDR3 is TGTGCCAGCAGTTTCGGACTAGCGGGAGGGCAAAATGAGCAGTTCTTC.

This clonotype was seen at least ten times. The chain has TRBV20-1 and TRBJ2-1, with TRBD2 identical over 11 bases. Germline V lookup: CDR1 DFQATT, CDR2 SNEGSKA (reference sequence). Trimming cost V 6 bases and J 9 bases; bases outside gene matches: 4. CDR3 length: 12 residues. CDR3 nucleotides: TGCAGTGCGAAGACTAGCGGGATTGAGCAGTTCTTC. Amino acid sequence: CSAKTSGIEQFF.

This clonotype was picked up many times. The V call is TRBV20-1, the J call TRBJ2-5; TRBD1 matches at 8 bases. The V segment lost 0 bases and the J segment 5 bases; nucleotides outside the gene matches: 8. CDR1 and CDR2 from the germline V gene are DFQATT and SNEGSKA (reference sequence). The CDR3 consists of 15 residues. The CDR3, as DNA: TGCAGTGCTAGAGAGTCCGGGACAGGACAGGAGACCCAGTACTTC. Encoded protein: CSARESGTGQETQYF.

The chain uses TRBV19 and TRBJ2-7; 9 bases agree with TRBD2. The CDR3 consists of 14 residues. The J segment lost 2 bases and the V segment lost 3 bases, leaving 2 bases of the junction unmatched. The germline CDR1 and CDR2 sequences are LNHDA and SQIVND (reference sequence). CDR3 bases: TGTGCCAGTAGTATCGCTAGCGGGGCCTACGAGCAGTACTTC. Translating gives CASSIASGAYEQYF.

This clonotype was seen repeatedly, ten times or more. The chain uses TRBV12-3 or TRBV12-4 and TRBJ1-5; 8 bases are a match to TRBD1. Trimming took 6 bases from V and 2 from J; bases not matched to a gene: 15. This CDR3 has 18 residues. The CDR3 nucleotides are TGTGCCAGCAGCCACTCACGAGACAGGGGTTTGGGCAATCAGCCCCAGCATTTT. It specifies CASSHSRDRGLGNQPQHF.

The CDR3, as DNA: TGTGCCAGCAGCTCTCTATCAGAGAACCAAGAGACCCAGTACTTC. Residues: CASSSLSENQETQYF. The rearrangement uses TRBV7-9 and TRBJ2-5, with no clear D. Trimming pared 4 bases from V and 0 bases from J, leaving 12 bases between. Germline CDR1 SEHNR, CDR2 FQNEAQ (reference sequence). The CDR3 runs 15 residues.

The rearrangement links TRBV10-3 to TRBJ2-1; 10 bases are a match to TRBD2. V was pared by 4 bases and J by 4 bases, with 13 bases of the junction left unmatched. The CDR3 runs 18 residues. The germline gives CDR1 ENHRY, CDR2 SYGVKD. The CDR3 reads CAISAGPRGLADYNEQFF. In nucleotides, the CDR3 is TGTGCCATCAGTGCGGGGCCACGCGGACTAGCGGATTACAATGAGCAGTTCTTC.

This clonotype occurred many times. This chain's CDR3 is CAWSSGWETQYF. Written as DNA, the CDR3 is TGTGCCTGGAGTTCAGGGTGGGAGACCCAGTACTTC. The chain couples TRBV30 to TRBJ2-5, with D maybe TRBD1 (5 bases). The CDR3 runs 12 residues. The ends were cut back, 2 bases at V and 5 bases at J, with 9 bases in the middle. The germline V gene encodes CDR1 GTSNPN and CDR2 SVGIG (reference sequence).

This clonotype was observed at least ten times. The chain uses TRBV20-1 and TRBJ1-2, with D unclear. Trimming shortened V by 6 bases and J by 4 bases, and 12 bases separated the two germline ends. Germline V lookup: CDR1 DFQATT, CDR2 SNEGSKA (reference sequence). This CDR3 comprises 12 residues. The CDR3 nucleotides are TGCAGTGCCCAGGCGCACCGCTATGGCTACACCTTC. Translated, it gives CSAQAHRYGYTF.

This clonotype was recorded many times. In DNA, the CDR3 is TGCAGCGTTTCTAGAAACAGGGCCACCGGGGAGCTGTTTTTT. As protein: CSVSRNRATGELFF. The chain uses TRBV29-1 and TRBJ2-2, with D maybe TRBD1 (6 bases). Germline V gives CDR1 SQVTM, CDR2 ANQGSEA. Trimming took off 5 bases at V and 4 bases at J, with 14 bases between the two ends. CDR3 length: 14 amino acids.

This chain uses TRBV7-9 with TRBJ2-2; D is possibly TRBD1 (5 bases). Germline lookup yields CDR1 SEHNR and CDR2 FQNEAQ (reference sequence). The CDR3 extends over 15 amino acids. V was clipped by 3 bases and J by 6 bases, with 14 bases between them. The CDR3 protein is CASSFGPKGAGELFF. In nucleotides, the CDR3 is TGTGCCAGCAGCTTTGGACCAAAAGGGGCCGGGGAGCTGTTTTTT.

As to this clonotype: One base away lies a much larger clone, so this may be a sequencing read error. V is TRBV12-3 or TRBV12-4 and J is TRBJ1-2; no clear D. The CDR3 contains 15 residues. V lost 4 bases, J lost 1 base, and 13 bases lay in between. CDR3 DNA sequence: TGTGCCAGCAGTTCACTGACAAGAGATAACTATGGCTACACCTTC. Translated, it gives CASSSLTRDNYGYTF.